The 32 T cell receptor beta chains reported below all come from one sample, sequenced in a study of blood T cell repertoires in COVID-19. Data came from immunoSEQ multiplex PCR; TCRdb stores just in-frame clones and leaves some out. The sample lists 200,000 to 250,000 clones, 88% occurring once. Sequenced material: peripheral blood. The receptors originated from a man in his late teens or twenties with active or convalescent COVID-19.

V usage is TRBV18 and J usage is TRBJ1-1, with 7 bases that match TRBD1. The V and J ends lost 4 bases and 4 bases, in that order; junction bases with no gene match: 12. CDR3 length: 16 amino acids. CDR1 and CDR2 (germline): KGHSH, LQKENI. Here the CDR3 reads CASSRGTEASSTEAFF. The CDR3 nucleotides read TGTGCCAGCTCACGCGGGACAGAGGCAAGTTCCACTGAAGCTTTCTTT.

The chain combines TRBV27 with TRBJ2-7, with 9 bases that match TRBD1. The V and J ends lost 5 bases and 5 bases, in that order; junction bases with no gene match: 7. Germline CDR1 and CDR2: MNHEY and SMNVEV (reference sequence). This CDR3 contains 14 residues. CDR3 nucleotides: TGTGCCAGCAGTACAGCGGGACAGGGCCACGAGCAGTACTTC. Amino acids: CASSTAGQGHEQYF.

The rearrangement uses TRBV5-6 and TRBJ1-1; TRBD1 might be the D (5 bases). Germline CDR1 is SGHDT and CDR2 is YYEEEE. The V end lost 0 bases, the J end lost 4 bases, and 13 bases lay between the germline ends. The CDR3 is 15 residues long. CDR3 coding DNA: TGTGCCAGCAGCTTGGGGCCAGGGTCGGCCACTGAAGCTTTCTTT. Translation: CASSLGPGSATEAFF.

V and J are TRBV4-1 and TRBJ1-1; D is uncertain. The germline gives CDR1 MGHRA, CDR2 YSYEKL. V lost 0 bases, J lost 6 bases, and 11 bases lay in between. This CDR3 has 14 residues. The DNA for the CDR3 is TGCGCCAGCAGCCAAGATGTTAGTAACGCTGAAGCTTTCTTT. Residues: CASSQDVSNAEAFF.

This clone was observed a single time. V usage is TRBV30 and J usage is TRBJ2-5; the D gene is possibly TRBD1 (6 bases). Trimming shortened V by 5 bases and J by 2 bases, and 18 bases separated the two germline ends. Germline CDR1 GTSNPN, CDR2 SVGIG (reference sequence). The CDR3 is made up of 15 amino acids. CDR3 amino acids: CAWGATRTVQETQYF. The CDR3 coding sequence is TGTGCCTGGGGGGCCACCCGGACAGTACAAGAGACCCAGTACTTC.

The rearrangement uses TRBV27 and TRBJ2-1; 9 nucleotides match TRBD1. After removal of 4 bases from V and 0 bases from J, the junction contained 4 bases not matched to a gene. The germline gives CDR1 MNHEY, CDR2 SMNVEV (reference sequence). This CDR3 comprises 16 residues. DNA of the CDR3: TGTGCCAGCAGTTCCGGGACAGGGAGCTCCTACAATGAGCAGTTCTTC. Its protein product is CASSSGTGSSYNEQFF.

The table lists this clone with a count of one. J is TRBJ2-2 and V is TRBV27, with 11 bases fitting TRBD2. Germline V gives CDR1 MNHEY, CDR2 SMNVEV (reference sequence). The CDR3 has 17 residues. V was pared by 4 bases and J by 1 base, with 5 bases of the junction left unmatched. The CDR3 DNA follows: TGTGCCAGCAGTTCGTACACTAGCGGGGGGAACACCGGGGAGCTGTTTTTT. Translating it yields CASSSYTSGGNTGELFF.

This clone was counted a few times. This sequence joins TRBV27 and TRBJ2-2; TRBD2 aligns across 8 bases. Trimming removed 3 bases from V and 7 bases from J; junction bases left unmatched: 7. Per the germline V gene, CDR1 is MNHEY and CDR2 is SMNVEV (reference sequence). The CDR3 sequence is 15 residues long. The CDR3 sequence is CASSFPAGGGGELFF. The CDR3 nucleotides are TGTGCCAGCAGTTTCCCCGCGGGAGGTGGCGGGGAGCTGTTTTTT.

The gene calls are TRBV7-9 and TRBJ2-7; D is possibly TRBD2 (5 bases). Deletions cut 3 bases from V and 0 bases from J, with 12 bases between. Germline values: CDR1 SEHNR, CDR2 FQNEAQ (reference sequence). The CDR3 totals 15 residues. The CDR3 spells CASSFPGLGSYEQYF. CDR3 DNA: TGTGCCAGCAGCTTCCCGGGATTAGGCTCCTACGAGCAGTACTTC.

The chain links TRBV6-5 to TRBJ1-2, with TRBD1 as a possible D gene (6 bases). Trimming removed 5 bases at V and 5 bases at J, with 15 bases between. Germline CDR1 MNHEY, CDR2 SVGAGI. This CDR3 spans 14 amino acids. The CDR3 DNA reads TGTGCCAGCAGTCGAGGGGGAAGGGGATATGGCTACACCTTC. It codes for CASSRGGRGYGYTF.

The J gene is TRBJ1-1, the V gene TRBV28; D perhaps matches TRBD1 (6 bases). This CDR3 comprises 13 residues. V was trimmed by 6 bases and J by 12 bases, leaving 20 bases between them. CDR1 is MDHEN and CDR2 is SYDVKM in the germline V gene. Here the CDR3 reads CASRPPPDRRTFF. As DNA, the CDR3 is TGTGCCAGCAGACCCCCCCCTGACAGGAGAACTTTCTTT.

V usage is TRBV7-2 and J usage is TRBJ1-5, with D unresolved. The V gene lost 2 bases and the J gene lost 1 base, with 12 bases spanning the gap. The V gene's germline CDR1 is SGHTA and CDR2 FQGNSA. The CDR3 covers 16 residues. The CDR3 spells CASSLNSGLSNQPQHF. The CDR3 nucleotides are TGTGCCAGCAGCTTAAATAGCGGACTAAGCAATCAGCCCCAGCATTTT.

The rearrangement joins TRBV4-1 to TRBJ1-1, with D perhaps matching TRBD1 (5 bases). The CDR3 has 13 residues. Trimming cost V 0 bases and J 7 bases, with 9 bases left between them. Germline V gene data show CDR1 as MGHRA and CDR2 as YSYEKL. The CDR3 sequence is CASSQDRQLEAFF. The CDR3 region has the DNA TGCGCCAGCAGCCAAGATCGACAGCTTGAAGCTTTCTTT.

V is TRBV30 and J is TRBJ1-5; possible D gene TRBD1, 5 bases. The CDR3 runs 15 residues. V lost 0 bases and J 2 bases, leaving 11 bases between the germline ends. Germline V gene lookup returns CDR1 GTSNPN and CDR2 SVGIG (reference sequence). DNA for the CDR3: TGTGCCTGGAGTGTACGGGGGGGTGGCAATCAGCCCCAGCATTTT. This translates into CAWSVRGGGNQPQHF.

J is TRBJ2-7 and V is TRBV6-5, with D perhaps TRBD2 (6 bases). Germline-derived CDR1 and CDR2 are MNHEY and SVGAGI. The CDR3 has 14 amino acids. V lost 7 bases to trimming and J lost 0 bases, with 13 bases between them. The chain's CDR3 is CASTNGGSSYEQYF. In DNA form, the CDR3 reads TGTGCCAGCACCAACGGGGGAAGCTCCTACGAGCAGTACTTC.

This sequence joins TRBV2 and TRBJ1-5; 11 bases fit TRBD1. The CDR3 is 16 amino acids. Germline assignment: CDR1 SNHLY and CDR2 FYNNEI. Trimming at V came to 4 bases and at J to 1 base, leaving 3 bases not matched to a gene. This CDR3 is CASSARTGGSNQPQHF. The CDR3 coding sequence is TGTGCCAGCAGTGCCAGGACAGGGGGCAGCAATCAGCCCCAGCATTTT.

J is TRBJ1-1 and V is TRBV19, with D unresolved. Germline CDR1 and CDR2: LNHDA and SQIVND (reference sequence). Trimming took 2 bases from V and 2 from J, leaving 9 bases between them. The length of the CDR3 is 14 residues. The CDR3 loop reads CASSIPLGNTEAFF. Written as DNA, the CDR3 is TGTGCCAGTAGTATACCCCTCGGTAACACTGAAGCTTTCTTT.

J is TRBJ1-5 and V is TRBV2, with D maybe TRBD1 (6 bases). This CDR3 has 14 residues. V was pared by 7 bases and J by 0 bases, with 10 bases between. Germline loops: CDR1 SNHLY, CDR2 FYNNEI. The CDR3 bases are TGTGCCAGCAAGGGGGACACTAGCAATCAGCCCCAGCATTTT. Protein: CASKGDTSNQPQHF.

The chain combines TRBV19 with TRBJ2-3; 8 nucleotides agree with TRBD2. The CDR3 consists of 15 residues. CDR1 is LNHDA, CDR2 SQIVND, per germline (reference sequence). V was pared by 6 bases and J by 3 bases, with 8 bases of the junction left unmatched. As DNA, the CDR3 is TGTGCCAGTAGAGAGGGACTAGGCCATACAGATACGCAGTATTTT. This sequence encodes CASREGLGHTDTQYF.

This rearrangement joins TRBV6-2 or TRBV6-3 to TRBJ1-1, with D possibly matching TRBD1 (6 bases). CDR3 length: 12 amino acids. In germline, CDR1 is MNHEY, CDR2 SVGEGT. Trimming left V 5 bases short and J 4 bases short, with 8 bases between. The CDR3: CASSPGVTEAFF. As DNA, the CDR3 is TGTGCCAGCAGTCCAGGGGTCACTGAAGCTTTCTTT.

The table lists this clone with a count of one. The rearrangement uses TRBV4-2 and TRBJ1-2; the D is unclear. Germline V gives CDR1 LGHNA, CDR2 YNFKEQ. Trimming stripped 1 base from V and 6 bases from J, with 3 bases between. The CDR3 spans 11 residues. The CDR3 region is CASSQADGYTF. The CDR3 DNA sequence: TGTGCCAGCAGCCAAGCCGATGGCTACACCTTC.

This clone was seen a few times. The chain carries TRBV29-1 and TRBJ2-7, with 10 bases lining up with TRBD2. With 3 bases clipped from V and 6 bases from J, the junction kept 5 bases outside the gene matches. The CDR3 extends over 13 amino acids. Germline assignment: CDR1 SQVTM and CDR2 ANQGSEA. The CDR3 loop is CSVDRLAGAEQYF. CDR3 bases: TGCAGCGTTGACCGGCTAGCGGGAGCCGAGCAGTACTTC.

V usage is TRBV11-2 and J usage is TRBJ2-7; 11 nucleotides line up with TRBD1. V trimming: 3 bases; J trimming: 3 bases; junction bases outside the gene matches: 10. Per the germline V gene, CDR1 is SGHAT and CDR2 is FQNNGV. The CDR3 has 17 amino acids. The CDR3 DNA reads as TGTGCCAGCAGCTTGGCAGGACAGGGGGCCGGAGGCTACGAGCAGTACTTC. Translation gives CASSLAGQGAGGYEQYF.

The J gene is TRBJ1-2, the V gene TRBV6-5; 7 bases map to TRBD1. The CDR3 has 14 residues. After removal of 6 bases from V and 7 bases from J, the junction contained 11 bases not matched to a gene. Per the germline V gene, CDR1 is MNHEY and CDR2 is SVGAGI. As DNA, the CDR3 is TGTGCCAGCAGCCGACAGGGTTCAGCGGCTGGCTACACCTTC. Its translation: CASSRQGSAAGYTF.

V and J are TRBV24-1 and TRBJ2-3; 13 positions match TRBD2. J lost 5 bases, V lost 2 bases, and 9 bases had no gene match. Germline values: CDR1 KGHDR, CDR2 SFDVKD. The CDR3 runs 18 residues. CDR3 amino acids: CATSDSKLAGGPKDTQYF. The CDR3 DNA sequence: TGTGCCACCAGTGATTCAAAACTAGCGGGAGGGCCCAAAGATACGCAGTATTTT.

This clone occurred a few times. The CDR3 sequence is CASSFLQGNEQFF. The CDR3 nucleotides are TGTGCCAGCAGTTTCCTCCAGGGCAATGAGCAGTTCTTC. V gene TRBV7-9 combines with J gene TRBJ2-1; TRBD1 might be the D (5 bases). Germline loops: CDR1 SEHNR, CDR2 FQNEAQ (reference sequence). CDR3 length: 13 amino acids. Deletions cut 6 bases from V and 6 bases from J, with 12 bases between.

A single count supports this clone. V gene TRBV10-3 combines with J gene TRBJ2-1; 14 nucleotides agree with TRBD2. Germline CDR1 and CDR2: ENHRY and SYGVKD. With 6 bases clipped from V and 7 bases from J, the junction kept 2 bases outside the gene matches. This CDR3 comprises 14 residues. The CDR3 protein is CAIRGTSGSNEQFF. Here the CDR3 DNA reads TGTGCCATCAGGGGGACTAGCGGGAGTAATGAGCAGTTCTTC.

This clone was counted a single time. V gene TRBV6-2 or TRBV6-3 combines with J gene TRBJ2-1, with 11 bases matching TRBD2. The CDR3 loop spans 17 amino acids. Germline trimming cut 6 bases from V and 7 bases from J; bases unmatched to any gene: 14. The germline CDR1 and CDR2 sequences are MNHEY and SVGEGT. CDR3 loop: CASSPPFTSGSVNEQFF. DNA of the CDR3: TGTGCCAGCAGCCCTCCCTTTACTAGCGGGAGTGTGAATGAGCAGTTCTTC.

The rearrangement links TRBV29-1 to TRBJ2-7; 7 positions match TRBD2. With 8 bases clipped from V and 1 base from J, the junction kept 8 bases outside the gene matches. From germline, CDR1 is SQVTM and CDR2 ANQGSEA. This CDR3 is 13 amino acids long. The CDR3 protein is CSTRAGSSYEQYF. In DNA, the CDR3 is TGCAGCACGCGAGCGGGGTCTTCCTACGAGCAGTACTTC.

The chain couples TRBV4-1 to TRBJ2-2, with TRBD2 matching 7 bases. Trimming cost V 0 bases and J 6 bases; bases outside gene matches: 7. CDR3 size: 16 residues. Germline CDR1 MGHRA, CDR2 YSYEKL. CDR3 protein: CASSQEGGRGPGELFF. Written as DNA, the CDR3 is TGCGCCAGCAGCCAAGAGGGCGGGAGAGGGCCCGGGGAGCTGTTTTTT.

The V gene is TRBV25-1, the J gene TRBJ1-2, with TRBD1 matching 7 bases. This CDR3 spans 13 amino acids. CDR1 MGHDK and CDR2 SYGVNS come from the germline V gene. With 4 bases clipped from V and 4 bases from J, the junction kept 3 bases outside the gene matches. CDR3 loop: CASSGGTVYGYTF. DNA for the CDR3: TGTGCCAGCAGTGGCGGGACAGTCTATGGCTACACCTTC.

The chain uses TRBV2 and TRBJ2-7, with a possible D match to TRBD1 (5 bases). The germline CDR1 and CDR2 sequences are SNHLY and FYNNEI. V gave up 7 bases and J gave up 2 bases, with 12 bases separating them. The CDR3 totals 13 residues. Here the CDR3 DNA reads TGTGCCAGCACGCCCTGGGGCGCCTACGAGCAGTACTTC. Translating gives CASTPWGAYEQYF.